The 25 T cell receptor beta chains listed next were all sequenced from one sample in a study of blood T cell repertoires in COVID-19 (dated by TCRdb to the early 2020s). Libraries were prepared through the immunoSEQ multiplex PCR assay. TCRdb holds this immuneACCESS table with in-frame rearrangements only. Some clones are missing; in checked studies, unresolved V genes explain under half, and the rest has no known cause. A total of 400,000 to 450,000 clones appear in this sample, 70% to 90% of them only once. The ten largest account for 0.8% to 0.9% of the sample. Sequenced material: peripheral blood. The receptors shown here come from a man aged 18 to 29 with COVID-19, enrolled during active disease.

The chain recombines TRBV5-4 with TRBJ2-2; TRBD1 matches at 8 bases. Germline CDR1 SGHNT, CDR2 YYREEE (reference sequence). The CDR3 loop spans 14 amino acids. V trimming: 7 bases; J trimming: 5 bases; junction bases outside the gene matches: 7. The CDR3 bases are TGTGCCAGCGGGGAAACAGGGGGGACCGGGGAGCTGTTTTTT. It translates to CASGETGGTGELFF.

This clone showed up just a few times. The chain carries TRBV6-5 and TRBJ1-4; D ambiguous. V was cut by 4 bases and J by 8 bases, with 14 bases left in between. CDR1 is MNHEY, CDR2 SVGAGI, per germline. The CDR3 is 14 amino acids. The CDR3 sequence: CASSSREFNEKLFF. The CDR3 DNA reads TGTGCCAGCAGTTCAAGGGAGTTTAACGAAAAACTGTTTTTT.

This chain joins TRBV5-1 and TRBJ2-1, with D tentatively TRBD2 (6 bases). V shed 4 bases and J shed 9 bases, with 11 bases lying between them. The CDR3 has 12 residues. Germline values: CDR1 SGHRS, CDR2 YFSETQ. The DNA for the CDR3 is TGCGCCAGCAGCGAGCCCGGGGGTGAGCAGTTCTTC. Translated: CASSEPGGEQFF.

The chain employs TRBV29-1 and TRBJ2-5; possible D gene TRBD2, 5 bases. This CDR3 contains 12 residues. CDR1 is SQVTM and CDR2 is ANQGSEA in the germline V gene. In DNA, the CDR3 is TGCGGCGGACTGGAAGACCAAGAGACCCAGTACTTC. It yields the protein CGGLEDQETQYF. Full variable domain (rest looked up from reference TRBV29-1 and TRBJ2-5): SAVISQKPSRDICQRGTSLTIQCQVDSQVTMMFWYRQQPGQSLTLIATANQGSEATYESGFVIDKFPISRPNLTFSTLTVSNMSPEDSSIYLCGGLEDQETQYFGPGTRLLVL.

The rearrangement joins TRBV7-2 to TRBJ2-7; D is undetermined. Trimming took 5 bases from V and 1 from J, leaving 12 bases between them. This CDR3 spans 14 amino acids. Germline V gene sequence: CDR1 SGHTA, CDR2 FQGNSA. The CDR3 DNA follows: TGTGCCAGCAGCAAATCTAGAAATTCCTACGAGCAGTACTTC. As protein: CASSKSRNSYEQYF.

This clone occurred once. The V and J genes are TRBV10-3 and TRBJ2-5, with D possibly TRBD2 on 5 matching bases. This CDR3 has 13 residues. Germline lookup yields CDR1 ENHRY and CDR2 SYGVKD. V gave up 4 bases and J gave up 5 bases, with 11 bases separating them. CDR3 amino acids: CAISAGYGETQYF. The CDR3, as DNA: TGTGCCATCAGTGCGGGGTATGGGGAGACCCAGTACTTC.

The CDR3 reads CASSSGGGDRSYGYTF. The CDR3 nucleotides are TGTGCCAGCAGTTCCGGGGGGGGAGACAGATCCTATGGCTACACCTTC. The chain is built from TRBV6-5 and TRBJ1-2; D perhaps matches TRBD1 (5 bases). The CDR3 is 16 residues long. The germline V gene has CDR1 MNHEY and CDR2 SVGAGI. The germline V and J ends were trimmed by 4 bases and 4 bases, with 19 bases remaining between them.

This clone was detected a few times. The chain employs TRBV5-4 and TRBJ2-3; D may be TRBD2 (6 bases). The CDR3 is 15 amino acids. Deletions cut 4 bases from V and 3 bases from J, with 15 bases between. Germline-derived CDR1 and CDR2 are SGHNT and YYREEE (reference sequence). In nucleotides, the CDR3 is TGTGCCAGCAGCCAGGCCCTCGGGGGTACAGATACGCAGTATTTT. Protein product: CASSQALGGTDTQYF.

The chain uses TRBV6-5 and TRBJ2-7; TRBD2 matches at 11 bases. Germline V lookup: CDR1 MNHEY, CDR2 SVGAGI. Germline trimming cut 6 bases from V and 0 bases from J; bases unmatched to any gene: 1. This CDR3 has 14 amino acids. Written as DNA, the CDR3 is TGTGCCAGCAGGGGACTAGCGGACTCCTACGAGCAGTACTTC. It is translated as CASRGLADSYEQYF.

Points on this clone: This sample includes further DNA sequences coding for the same CDR3. This chain connects TRBV3-1 (or the pseudogene TRBV3-2) to TRBJ2-7; D not resolved. This CDR3 is 11 amino acids long. Germline V gene lookup returns CDR1 LGHDT and CDR2 YNNKEL (reference sequence). Trimming left V 6 bases short and J 4 bases short, with 7 bases between. CDR3 amino acids: CASSLSYEQYF. CDR3 DNA sequence: TGTGCCAGCAGTCTTTCTTACGAGCAGTACTTC.

The chain links TRBV5-4 to TRBJ2-3, with D possibly matching TRBD2 (6 bases). CDR1 SGHNT and CDR2 YYREEE come from the germline V gene (reference sequence). The CDR3 totals 13 residues. Trimming took 3 bases from V and 4 from J, leaving 9 bases between them. CDR3 in DNA: TGTGCCAGCAGCTCGGGGGAGCCAGATACGCAGTATTTT. Its protein product is CASSSGEPDTQYF.

This clone was seen only once. J is TRBJ1-4 and V is TRBV19; 7 bases map to TRBD1. The germline gives CDR1 LNHDA, CDR2 SQIVND (reference sequence). V shed 8 bases and J 4 bases; nucleotides not matched to a gene: 7. CDR3 length: 14 amino acids. CDR3 residues: CASHRGQLNEKLFF. In nucleotides, the CDR3 is TGTGCCAGTCATAGGGGGCAACTTAATGAAAAACTGTTTTTT.

V gene TRBV15 combines with J gene TRBJ2-7, with no clear D. Trimming took off 0 bases at V and 3 bases at J, with 6 bases between the two ends. This CDR3 region has 13 residues. In germline, CDR1 is LNHNV, CDR2 YYDKDF (reference sequence). CDR3 sequence: CATSRDLYYEQYF. The CDR3 bases are TGTGCCACCAGCAGAGATCTCTACTACGAGCAGTACTTC.

This chain connects TRBV9 to TRBJ2-5, with 11 bases lining up with TRBD2. Germline CDR1 SGDLS, CDR2 YYNGEE. Trimming took 3 bases from V and 0 from J; bases not matched to a gene: 4. CDR3 length: 16 residues. The CDR3 region is CASSGRTSGYQETQYF. The CDR3 coding sequence is TGTGCCAGCAGCGGGAGGACTAGCGGGTACCAAGAGACCCAGTACTTC. Variable domain in full (rest from reference TRBV9 and TRBJ2-5): DSGVTQTPKHLITATGQRVTLRCSPRSGDLSVYWYQQSLDQGLQFLIQYYNGEERAKGNILERFSAQQFPDLHSELNLSSLELGDSALYFCASSGRTSGYQETQYFGPGTRLLVL.

V usage is TRBV9 and J usage is TRBJ2-1; D is perhaps TRBD1 (6 bases). Trimming took off 5 bases at V and 8 bases at J, with 14 bases between the two ends. CDR1 is SGDLS, CDR2 YYNGEE, per germline. The CDR3 runs 13 residues. The CDR3 protein is CASRLGQSDEQFF. CDR3 DNA sequence: TGTGCCAGCAGGCTCGGACAGTCAGATGAGCAGTTCTTC. The full variable domain, completed using reference TRBV9 and TRBJ2-1, is DSGVTQTPKHLITATGQRVTLRCSPRSGDLSVYWYQQSLDQGLQFLIQYYNGEERAKGNILERFSAQQFPDLHSELNLSSLELGDSALYFCASRLGQSDEQFFGPGTRLTVL.

CDR3 loop: CASSRLSRTGDETQYF. CDR3 bases: TGTGCCAGCAGCCGCCTGTCGAGGACAGGGGATGAGACCCAGTACTTC. The gene calls are TRBV14 and TRBJ2-5; TRBD1 aligns across 9 bases. The V gene end was trimmed by 4 bases and the J gene end by 5 bases; junction bases not matched to a gene: 11. Germline values: CDR1 SGHDN, CDR2 FVKESK. This CDR3 has 16 amino acids. The whole variable domain, filled in from reference TRBV14 and TRBJ2-5, reads EAGVTQFPSHSVIEKGQTVTLRCDPISGHDNLYWYRRVMGKEIKFLLHFVKESKQDESGMPNNRFLAERTGGTYSTLKVQPAELEDSGVYFCASSRLSRTGDETQYFGPGTRLLVL.

CDR3 protein: CASSQPSKRLAPPGELFF. The CDR3 DNA is TGTGCCAGCAGCCAACCCTCCAAGAGACTAGCCCCTCCCGGGGAGCTGTTTTTT. The genes are TRBV14 and TRBJ2-2; 7 bases align to TRBD2. J was trimmed by 6 bases and V by 2 bases; bases with no gene match: 15. Germline V gives CDR1 SGHDN, CDR2 FVKESK. This CDR3 region has 18 residues.

The rearrangement joins TRBV3-1 (or the pseudogene TRBV3-2) to TRBJ1-4; TRBD1 matches 7 bases. Germline CDR1 is LGHDT and CDR2 is YNNKEL (reference sequence). CDR3 length equals 18 residues. After removal of 0 bases from V and 6 bases from J, the junction contained 13 bases not matched to a gene. As DNA, the CDR3 is TGTGCCAGCAGCCAAGATTTAGGAGGGGGCGCCCGGGATGAAAAACTGTTTTTT. Protein sequence: CASSQDLGGGARDEKLFF.

The chain uses TRBV5-4 and TRBJ2-6, with a weak D call TRBD2 (6 bases). Per the germline V gene, CDR1 is SGHNT and CDR2 is YYREEE (reference sequence). The length of the CDR3 is 15 residues. The germline V and J ends were trimmed by 2 bases and 7 bases, with 13 bases remaining between them. The CDR3 DNA reads TGTGCCAGCAGCTTATGGGGACTCGGAGCCAACGTCCTGACTTTC. Its translation: CASSLWGLGANVLTF.

The chain employs TRBV24-1 and TRBJ2-3, with 15 bases that match TRBD2. The germline CDR1 and CDR2 sequences are KGHDR and SFDVKD. V lost 3 bases to trimming and J lost 8 bases; unmatched junction nucleotides: 8. The CDR3 consists of 17 residues. In nucleotides, the CDR3 is TGTGCCACCAGTGATGGGGGACTAGCGGGAGGATCCGGTACGCAGTATTTT. Translating it yields CATSDGGLAGGSGTQYF.

The chain combines TRBV6-1 with TRBJ1-2; TRBD1 might be the D (6 bases). V lost 3 bases to trimming and J lost 0 bases, with 11 bases between them. Germline values: CDR1 MNHNS, CDR2 SASEGT. This CDR3 region has 15 residues. The CDR3: CASSDDRRANYGYTF. Written as DNA, the CDR3 is TGTGCCAGCAGTGATGACAGGCGAGCTAACTATGGCTACACCTTC.

The CDR3 nucleotides read TGTGCCACCAGTGCCACCAGGACTAGCGGGAGAGACGAGCAGTTCTTC. The encoded protein is CATSATRTSGRDEQFF. The V and J genes are TRBV24-1 and TRBJ2-1; 13 bases are a match to TRBD2. This CDR3 comprises 16 residues. V was pared by 5 bases and J by 10 bases, with 10 bases of the junction left unmatched. Germline V gives CDR1 KGHDR, CDR2 SFDVKD.

The chain links TRBV6-4 to TRBJ1-1, with 7 bases fitting TRBD1. This CDR3 is 13 amino acids long. J gave up 0 bases and V 7 bases, and 2 bases lay outside the gene matches. Germline CDR1 is MRHNA and CDR2 is SNTAGT. The CDR3, as DNA: TGTGCCAGCAACGGACAGGTGAACACTGAAGCTTTCTTT. It specifies CASNGQVNTEAFF.

The gene calls are TRBV10-2 and TRBJ1-2; TRBD1 might be the D (5 bases). Germline V gene data show CDR1 as WSHSY and CDR2 as SAAADI. V lost 10 bases and J lost 8, with 20 bases in between. The CDR3 is made up of 13 amino acids. DNA for the CDR3: TGCGCCATCTCGTCGGGGGAGTCGGAGGGCTACACCTTC. This translates into CAISSGESEGYTF.

This chain joins TRBV6-5 and TRBJ2-3, with TRBD1 matching 7 bases. V trimming: 6 bases; J trimming: 3 bases; junction bases outside the gene matches: 6. CDR1 and CDR2 (germline): MNHEY, SVGAGI. This CDR3 has 14 residues. The CDR3 sequence is CASSLDRSTDTQYF. The CDR3 DNA follows: TGTGCCAGCAGCCTGGACAGGTCTACAGATACGCAGTATTTT.